Described below is a single T cell receptor (beta chain) sequence and its context. The entry originates in a study of identical twins. Trimming stripped 0 bases from V and 3 bases from J, with 12 bases between. The CDR3 runs to 15 residues. Germline V lookup: CDR1 PRHDT, CDR2 FYEKMQ (reference sequence). One entry per CDR3 protein results from TCRdb running MiXCR on the 5' RACE reads. The sample yields about 200,000 distinct CDR3 sequences, 6% to 7% seen once. The data also belong to a second study, concerning T cells expressing NK-cell markers. That work contributes: Among a few donors, these clonotypes also ranked first in the CD3+CD56-NKG2C+ fraction.

Sequenced: CD8+ T cells sorted from blood. The chain has TRBV13 and TRBJ2-7; possibly TRBD2 for D (5 bases). This receptor was taken from a woman younger than 35 in good health. The CDR3 reads CASSLGYSGYYEQYF. The CDR3 DNA sequence: TGTGCCAGCAGCTTAGGGTACAGCGGATACTACGAGCAGTACTTC.